Listed below are T cell receptor beta chains from one sample, sequenced in a study of T cell responses to AZD1222 COVID-19 vaccine. Using immunoSEQ multiplex PCR, the repertoire was profiled, and TCRdb retains in-frame clones only, with some absent. The sample has 40,000 to 60,000 clones, around 80% seen once. Specimen: peripheral blood, collected on day 0 of MenACWY control vaccination. Every receptor here comes from an adult in good health. CDR3s include the opening cysteine and the closing phenylalanine or tryptophan. The order of the fields is CDR3 protein, CDR3 DNA, V gene, J gene, D gene, clone size. The D gene is left open where the match is weak. Clone size is not always given. Where it is, it says once, few, many or a class for expanded clones.

CDR3aa: CASSQDLYRGNYGYTF; CDR3nt: TGCGCCAGCAGCCAAGATCTTTACAGGGGGAACTATGGCTACACCTTC; v_gene: TRBV4-1; j_gene: TRBJ1-2; d_gene: TRBD1; abundance: few
CDR3aa: CASSVIMGPPNEKLFF; CDR3nt: TGTGCCAGCAGCGTAATTATGGGGCCCCCTAATGAAAAACTGTTTTTT; v_gene: TRBV2; j_gene: TRBJ1-4; d_gene: -; abundance: -
CDR3aa: CASSLMISPLHF; CDR3nt: TGTGCCAGCAGTTTAATGATATCACCCCTCCACTTT; v_gene: TRBV12-3/TRBV12-4; j_gene: TRBJ1-6; d_gene: -; abundance: once
CDR3aa: CASNPLSGSPLHF; CDR3nt: TGTGCCAGCAATCCACTTTCGGGTTCACCCCTCCACTTT; v_gene: TRBV6-1; j_gene: TRBJ1-6; d_gene: -; abundance: -
CDR3aa: CASSLGQETQYF; CDR3nt: TGTGCCAGCAGCTTAGGCCAAGAGACCCAGTACTTC; v_gene: TRBV13; j_gene: TRBJ2-5; d_gene: -; abundance: -
CDR3aa: CASSGNPNYGYTF; CDR3nt: TGTGCCAGCAGTGGGAACCCCAACTATGGCTACACCTTC; v_gene: TRBV2; j_gene: TRBJ1-2; d_gene: -; abundance: -
CDR3aa: CAIRGTDYSYGYTF; CDR3nt: TGTGCCATCAGAGGGACAGACTACTCCTATGGCTACACCTTC; v_gene: TRBV10-3; j_gene: TRBJ1-2; d_gene: TRBD1; abundance: few
CDR3aa: CASSAKTAGAGANVLTF; CDR3nt: TGTGCCAGCAGCGCCAAGACCGCAGGGGCTGGGGCCAACGTCCTGACTTTC; v_gene: TRBV5-4; j_gene: TRBJ2-6; d_gene: -; abundance: -
CDR3aa: CASSLEPGLGQPQHF; CDR3nt: TGCGCCAGCAGCTTGGAACCAGGGCTTGGTCAGCCCCAGCATTTT; v_gene: TRBV5-1; j_gene: TRBJ1-5; d_gene: -; abundance: -
CDR3aa: CASSLAFSGIYEQYF; CDR3nt: TGTGCCAGCAGCTTGGCCTTTAGCGGGATATACGAGCAGTACTTC; v_gene: TRBV5-5; j_gene: TRBJ2-7; d_gene: TRBD2; abundance: -
CDR3aa: CASSIGGTGESPQHF; CDR3nt: TGTGCCAGTAGTATAGGGGGTACAGGGGAATCGCCCCAGCATTTT; v_gene: TRBV19; j_gene: TRBJ1-5; d_gene: TRBD1; abundance: -
CDR3aa: CASSPVVLSNQPQHF; CDR3nt: TGCGCCAGCAGCCCAGTCGTGCTAAGCAATCAGCCCCAGCATTTT; v_gene: TRBV4-1; j_gene: TRBJ1-5; d_gene: -; abundance: -
CDR3aa: CASSDGMGTEAFF; CDR3nt: TGCGCCAGCAGTGACGGGATGGGCACTGAAGCTTTCTTT; v_gene: TRBV10-1; j_gene: TRBJ1-1; d_gene: -; abundance: -
CDR3aa: CASNLRVSTYNEQFF; CDR3nt: TGTGCCAGCAACCTCAGGGTCTCCACGTACAATGAGCAGTTCTTC; v_gene: TRBV2; j_gene: TRBJ2-1; d_gene: -; abundance: -
CDR3aa: CASSRLAGGDTQYF; CDR3nt: TGTGCCAGCAGCAGGTTAGCGGGAGGAGATACGCAGTATTTT; v_gene: TRBV11-2; j_gene: TRBJ2-3; d_gene: TRBD2; abundance: -
CDR3aa: CASSSQPTGDNSPLHF; CDR3nt: TGCGCCAGCAGCTCACAGCCGACAGGGGACAATTCACCCCTCCACTTT; v_gene: TRBV5-1; j_gene: TRBJ1-6; d_gene: TRBD1; abundance: -
CDR3aa: CASSPKMDRGLSYNEQFF; CDR3nt: TGTGCCAGCAGCCCGAAAATGGACAGGGGACTCTCCTACAATGAGCAGTTCTTC; v_gene: TRBV14; j_gene: TRBJ2-1; d_gene: TRBD1; abundance: -
CDR3aa: CASSLSGVTYEQYF; CDR3nt: TGTGCCAGCAGCCTTAGCGGAGTAACCTACGAGCAGTACTTC; v_gene: TRBV11-2; j_gene: TRBJ2-7; d_gene: -; abundance: -
CDR3aa: CASSYSIRSTDTQYF; CDR3nt: TGTGCCAGCAGTTACTCGATTCGTAGCACAGATACGCAGTATTTT; v_gene: TRBV6-5; j_gene: TRBJ2-3; d_gene: -; abundance: -
CDR3aa: CASSEFGGNQPQHF; CDR3nt: TGTGCCAGCAGTGAATTTGGAGGCAATCAGCCCCAGCATTTT; v_gene: TRBV25-1; j_gene: TRBJ1-5; d_gene: -; abundance: medium-sized
CDR3aa: CASSPGSARGETQYF; CDR3nt: TGTGCCAGTAGTCCTGGGTCAGCCCGGGGGGAGACCCAGTACTTC; v_gene: TRBV19; j_gene: TRBJ2-5; d_gene: -; abundance: -
CDR3aa: CASSSQINTEAFF; CDR3nt: TGCGCCAGCAGCTCCCAGATTAACACTGAAGCTTTCTTT; v_gene: TRBV5-1; j_gene: TRBJ1-1; d_gene: -; abundance: -
CDR3aa: CATSASDRGVYEQYF; CDR3nt: TGTGCCACCAGTGCCTCGGACAGGGGAGTCTACGAGCAGTACTTC; v_gene: TRBV24-1; j_gene: TRBJ2-7; d_gene: TRBD1; abundance: -
CDR3aa: CASSLEQLTLHF; CDR3nt: TGTGCCAGCAGCTTAGAACAATTGACCCTCCACTTT; v_gene: TRBV7-8; j_gene: TRBJ1-6; d_gene: -; abundance: -
CDR3aa: CASSPLAGKDQPQHF; CDR3nt: TGTGCCAGCTCACCACTGGCAGGGAAGGATCAGCCCCAGCATTTT; v_gene: TRBV18; j_gene: TRBJ1-5; d_gene: -; abundance: -
CDR3aa: CASRAKAGGVGELFF; CDR3nt: TGCGCCAGCAGAGCCAAAGCGGGAGGGGTCGGGGAGCTGTTTTTT; v_gene: TRBV5-1; j_gene: TRBJ2-2; d_gene: TRBD2; abundance: -
CDR3aa: CATAGTGGANQPQHF; CDR3nt: TGTGCCACGGCCGGGACAGGGGGGGCCAATCAGCCCCAGCATTTT; v_gene: TRBV2; j_gene: TRBJ1-5; d_gene: TRBD1; abundance: -
CDR3aa: CAWTRRWLNTEAFF; CDR3nt: TGTGCCTGGACCCGCCGATGGTTGAACACTGAAGCTTTCTTT; v_gene: TRBV30; j_gene: TRBJ1-1; d_gene: -; abundance: once
CDR3aa: CASSQGNQPQHF; CDR3nt: TGTGCCAGCAGTCAGGGCAATCAGCCCCAGCATTTT; v_gene: TRBV25-1; j_gene: TRBJ1-5; d_gene: -; abundance: -
CDR3aa: CASSYRAGGNTGELFF; CDR3nt: TGTGCCAGCAGCTACCGGGCAGGGGGCAACACCGGGGAGCTGTTTTTT; v_gene: TRBV9; j_gene: TRBJ2-2; d_gene: TRBD1; abundance: once
CDR3aa: CASSEFGGEKLFF; CDR3nt: TGTGCCAGCAGTGAATTTGGAGGCGAAAAACTGTTTTTT; v_gene: TRBV6-1; j_gene: TRBJ1-4; d_gene: -; abundance: -
CDR3aa: CASKAGTNYGYTF; CDR3nt: TGTGCCAGCAAGGCCGGGACAAACTATGGCTACACCTTC; v_gene: TRBV2; j_gene: TRBJ1-2; d_gene: -; abundance: -
CDR3aa: CASSLGVSNQPQHF; CDR3nt: TGCGCCAGCAGCTTGGGGGTAAGCAATCAGCCCCAGCATTTT; v_gene: TRBV5-1; j_gene: TRBJ1-5; d_gene: -; abundance: -
CDR3aa: CASSIGHRGQTYEQYF; CDR3nt: TGTGCCAGTAGTATAGGTCACAGGGGGCAGACCTACGAGCAGTACTTC; v_gene: TRBV19; j_gene: TRBJ2-7; d_gene: TRBD1; abundance: -
CDR3aa: CASSEALGGDEAFF; CDR3nt: TGTGCCAGCAGTGAAGCGCTTGGAGGAGATGAAGCTTTCTTT; v_gene: TRBV2; j_gene: TRBJ1-1; d_gene: -; abundance: -
CDR3aa: CASSLDGRSVGGGYTF; CDR3nt: TGTGCCAGCAGCTTAGATGGCAGATCGGTTGGTGGTGGCTACACCTTC; v_gene: TRBV13; j_gene: TRBJ1-2; d_gene: -; abundance: -
CDR3aa: CASSQDSRRPQHF; CDR3nt: TGTGCCAGCAGCCAAGATTCGCGGCGGCCCCAGCATTTT; v_gene: TRBV14; j_gene: TRBJ1-5; d_gene: -; abundance: -
CDR3aa: CASSQGRARSYEQYF; CDR3nt: TGTGCCAGCAGCCAGGGGAGGGCCCGGTCCTACGAGCAGTACTTC; v_gene: TRBV7-8; j_gene: TRBJ2-7; d_gene: -; abundance: -
CDR3aa: CASSLERRAAEETQYF; CDR3nt: TGTGCCAGCAGCTTGGAAAGGCGGGCGGCTGAAGAGACCCAGTACTTC; v_gene: TRBV5-6; j_gene: TRBJ2-5; d_gene: -; abundance: -
CDR3aa: CASRKGPYEQYF; CDR3nt: TGTGCCAGCAGAAAGGGACCTTACGAGCAGTACTTC; v_gene: TRBV28; j_gene: TRBJ2-7; d_gene: -; abundance: -
CDR3aa: CASSSPGRRSYNEQFF; CDR3nt: TGTGCCAGCAGCTCCCCTGGGCGGAGGAGTTACAATGAGCAGTTCTTC; v_gene: TRBV2; j_gene: TRBJ2-1; d_gene: -; abundance: -
CDR3aa: CASRDRGESEKLFF; CDR3nt: TGCGCCAGCAGAGACAGGGGGGAGAGTGAAAAACTGTTTTTT; v_gene: TRBV10-2; j_gene: TRBJ1-4; d_gene: TRBD1; abundance: -
CDR3aa: CASSYGAGDLYNEQFF; CDR3nt: TGTGCCAGCAGTTACGGAGCGGGAGATCTTTACAATGAGCAGTTCTTC; v_gene: TRBV6-5; j_gene: TRBJ2-1; d_gene: TRBD2; abundance: medium-sized
CDR3aa: CASSETGGGRAFF; CDR3nt: TGTGCCAGCAGTGAGACAGGGGGCGGCCGGGCTTTCTTT; v_gene: TRBV6-1; j_gene: TRBJ1-1; d_gene: TRBD1; abundance: -
CDR3aa: CASSWGLADQETQYF; CDR3nt: TGTGCCAGCAGTTGGGGGCTAGCGGACCAAGAGACCCAGTACTTC; v_gene: TRBV5-4; j_gene: TRBJ2-5; d_gene: -; abundance: -
CDR3aa: CASSSVNREENIQYF; CDR3nt: TGTGCCAGCAGCTCGGTGAACAGGGAGGAGAACATTCAGTACTTC; v_gene: TRBV7-8; j_gene: TRBJ2-4; d_gene: -; abundance: few
CDR3aa: CASSPLEAGLNSPLHF; CDR3nt: TGTGCCAGCTCACCACTGGAGGCAGGGCTCAATTCACCCCTCCACTTT; v_gene: TRBV18; j_gene: TRBJ1-6; d_gene: -; abundance: -
CDR3aa: CASSFSGGGLNTEAFF; CDR3nt: TGTGCCAGCAGCTTTAGCGGGGGGGGACTGAACACTGAAGCTTTCTTT; v_gene: TRBV7-9; j_gene: TRBJ1-1; d_gene: -; abundance: -
CDR3aa: CASSHGPSASGNTIYF; CDR3nt: TGTGCCAGCTCACATGGCCCAAGCGCTTCTGGAAACACCATATATTTT; v_gene: TRBV18; j_gene: TRBJ1-3; d_gene: -; abundance: -
CDR3aa: CASSPESTLTSGSQETQYF; CDR3nt: TGTGCCAGCTCACCGGAAAGTACCCTGACTAGCGGGAGCCAAGAGACCCAGTACTTC; v_gene: TRBV18; j_gene: TRBJ2-5; d_gene: TRBD2; abundance: -
CDR3aa: CSASRGSEQFF; CDR3nt: TGCAGTGCTTCAAGGGGGAGCGAGCAGTTCTTC; v_gene: TRBV20-1; j_gene: TRBJ2-1; d_gene: -; abundance: -
CDR3aa: CASSQPGTAKETQYF; CDR3nt: TGTGCCAGCAGTCAACCCGGGACTGCGAAAGAGACCCAGTACTTC; v_gene: TRBV28; j_gene: TRBJ2-5; d_gene: -; abundance: -
CDR3aa: CASSLRQLISYTF; CDR3nt: TGTGCCAGCAGTTTAAGACAGTTGATCAGCTACACCTTC; v_gene: TRBV12-3/TRBV12-4; j_gene: TRBJ1-2; d_gene: -; abundance: -
CDR3aa: CASRQRLAGGGTGELFF; CDR3nt: TGTGCCAGCAGGCAGAGACTAGCGGGGGGTGGTACCGGGGAGCTGTTTTTT; v_gene: TRBV7-8; j_gene: TRBJ2-2; d_gene: TRBD2; abundance: -
CDR3aa: CASREVVGTEAFF; CDR3nt: TGTGCCAGTAGGGAAGTGGTAGGCACTGAAGCTTTCTTT; v_gene: TRBV19; j_gene: TRBJ1-1; d_gene: -; abundance: -
CDR3aa: CASSLFQLGMMNVIEQYF; CDR3nt: TGTGCCAGCAGTTTATTCCAACTCGGGATGATGAATGTGATCGAGCAGTACTTC; v_gene: TRBV28; j_gene: TRBJ2-7; d_gene: -; abundance: -
CDR3aa: CAWSPSLSPLHF; CDR3nt: TGTGCCTGGAGTCCATCCCTTTCACCCCTCCACTTT; v_gene: TRBV30; j_gene: TRBJ1-6; d_gene: -; abundance: once
CDR3aa: CASSSISGGTEQFF; CDR3nt: TGTGCCAGCAGTTCGATCAGCGGGGGTACCGAGCAGTTCTTC; v_gene: TRBV9; j_gene: TRBJ2-1; d_gene: TRBD2; abundance: -
CDR3aa: CASSEALQGSGSYNSPLHF; CDR3nt: TGTGCCAGCAGTGAAGCGCTTCAGGGGTCGGGCTCCTATAATTCACCCCTCCACTTT; v_gene: TRBV6-1; j_gene: TRBJ1-6; d_gene: -; abundance: -
CDR3aa: CASWGPPNTGELFF; CDR3nt: TGTGCCAGCTGGGGGCCCCCGAACACCGGGGAGCTGTTTTTT; v_gene: TRBV11-2; j_gene: TRBJ2-2; d_gene: -; abundance: few